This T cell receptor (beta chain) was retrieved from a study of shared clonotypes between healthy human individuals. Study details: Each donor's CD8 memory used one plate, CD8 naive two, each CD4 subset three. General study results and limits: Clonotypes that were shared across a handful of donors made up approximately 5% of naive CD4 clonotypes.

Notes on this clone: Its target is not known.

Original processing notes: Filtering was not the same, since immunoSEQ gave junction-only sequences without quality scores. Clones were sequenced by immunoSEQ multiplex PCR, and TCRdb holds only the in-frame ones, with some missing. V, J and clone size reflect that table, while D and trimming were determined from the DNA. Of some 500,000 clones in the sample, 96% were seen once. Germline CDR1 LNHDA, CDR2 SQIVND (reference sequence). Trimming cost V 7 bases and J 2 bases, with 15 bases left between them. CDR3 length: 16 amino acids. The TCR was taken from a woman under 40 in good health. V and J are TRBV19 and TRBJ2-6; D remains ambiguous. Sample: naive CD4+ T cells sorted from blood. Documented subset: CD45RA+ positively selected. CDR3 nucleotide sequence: TGTGCCAGTATGCACATATCCCCTCCTGGGGCCAACGTCCTGACTTTC. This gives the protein CASMHISPPGANVLTF.